This TCR beta chain was recovered during a study of T cells in Graves' hyperthyroidism and ophthalmopathy. The CDR3 is 15 amino acids. V shed 2 bases and J shed 1 base, with 11 bases lying between them. Germline V gene data show CDR1 as KGHSH and CDR2 as LQKENI. Amplified TCR beta CDR3 regions came from RNA transcripts. First-round RT-PCR of the TCR CDR3 relied on the HTBI primer set. TCRdb called the multiplex PCR reads again in MiXCR, with one record for every CDR3 protein. The table records approximately 610,000 distinct CDR3 sequences, roughly 14% of them present only once. Broader study findings: A model built on 13 V-J features separated ophthalmopathy from stable hyperthyroidism. The blood repertoire included most of the expanded thyroid clonotypes above 0.001.

Subjects with ophthalmopathy showed a Clinical Activity Score no lower than 3, a NOSPECS grade no lower than 4, and a duration shorter than 3 months. This clonotype was recorded at least ten times. Its target is not known. The sequence derives from a woman in her thirties or forties with Graves' ophthalmopathy. V and J are TRBV18 and TRBJ2-5; the D is unclear. The specimen sequenced was blood. In DNA form, the CDR3 reads TGTGCCAGCTCACCATACTTAGGAAGCCAAGAGACCCAGTACTTC. This codes for CASSPYLGSQETQYF.